This T cell receptor (beta chain) emerged from a study of T-cell memory formation after mild COVID-19. Study context: Among the donors, TCR clusters were largely specific to each donor.

This clonotype came up a few times. Its antigen is unidentified. The germline V and J ends were trimmed by 4 bases and 0 bases, with 10 bases remaining between them. The CDR3 runs 15 residues. In germline, CDR1 is SGHDN, CDR2 FVKESK. The study's findings and limits: Within pre-infection memory, some responding clones were found, suggesting cross-reactive memory joined. Of the contracting clones, CD4+ ones lay mainly in CM and EM, and CD8+ ones in EMRA. CD4+ bias marked clones expanding day 15 to 37, unlike balanced contracting clones.

MiXCR, applied by TCRdb to the 5' RACE reads, yields one record per CDR3 protein. The sample consists of tens of thousands of distinct CDR3 sequences, approximately 9% of them appearing once. Sequenced: PBMCs or a T cell subset sorted from them (not recorded which). The rearrangement links TRBV14 to TRBJ2-1; D might be TRBD1 (6 bases). The TCR comes from an adult woman who had mild COVID-19 (a few samples of this study predate the infection). Cell type and time point are not known. The CDR3 bases are TGTGCCAGCAGCCGGAGAGGGGGCTCCTACAATGAGCAGTTCTTC. This translates into CASSRRGGSYNEQFF.